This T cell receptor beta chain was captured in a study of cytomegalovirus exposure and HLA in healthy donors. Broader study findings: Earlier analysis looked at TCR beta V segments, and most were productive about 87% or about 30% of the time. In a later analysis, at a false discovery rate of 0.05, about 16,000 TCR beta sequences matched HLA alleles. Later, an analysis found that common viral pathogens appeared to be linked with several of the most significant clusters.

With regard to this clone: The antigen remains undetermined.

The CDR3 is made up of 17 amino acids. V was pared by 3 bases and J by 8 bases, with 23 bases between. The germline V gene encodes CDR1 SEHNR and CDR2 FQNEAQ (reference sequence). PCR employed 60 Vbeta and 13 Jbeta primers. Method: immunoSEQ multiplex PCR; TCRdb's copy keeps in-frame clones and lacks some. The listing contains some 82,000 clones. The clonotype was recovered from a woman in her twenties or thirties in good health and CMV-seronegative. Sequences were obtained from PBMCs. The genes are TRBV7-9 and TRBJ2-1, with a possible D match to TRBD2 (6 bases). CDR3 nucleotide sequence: TGTGCCAGCAGCTTTAGGGCCCCTAGCGCCGGAGCTCATGAGCAGTTCTTC. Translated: CASSFRAPSAGAHEQFF.